This T cell receptor beta chain was identified in a study of blood T cell repertoires in COVID-19. Across the whole study: COVID-19 samples from acute and convalescent phases originated in the United States, Italy and Spain. PBMCs, B-cell-depleted T cells, or T cells were the source of the cDNA or gDNA that made up the material.

In germline, CDR1 is LGHNA, CDR2 YSLEER. V was shortened by 0 bases and J by 9 bases, with 8 bases between the two germline ends. The CDR3 sequence is 13 residues long. In the original processing: Amplification of reference gene primers provided the estimated nucleated cell counts. Assay used: immunoSEQ multiplex PCR; TCRdb lists only in-frame clones, some missing. The V and J calls and clone size come from that table; D and trimming were worked out from the DNA. The table includes about 150,000 clones, roughly 84% detected once. This chain joins TRBV4-3 and TRBJ2-2; D perhaps matches TRBD1 (6 bases). The TCR sequence derives from a man aged 30-40 years with COVID-19, enrolled during active disease. The sample consisted of peripheral blood. For the CDR3, the DNA is TGCGCCAGCAGCCAAGATAGGGGGTGGGAGCTGTTTTTT. Amino acids: CASSQDRGWELFF.